The clone carrying this T cell receptor (beta chain) was counted at least ten times. Its specificity is unknown. The sample comes from a study of identical twins. Study-wide results and limits: Monozygotic twins shared more out-of-frame TCR alpha than recombination models predicted. Beta clonotypes that were abundant in cord blood contained fewer insertions, a pattern absent from memory repertoires.

TCRdb re-called the 5' RACE reads through MiXCR, storing one row per CDR3 protein. Among some 590,000 distinct CDR3 sequences listed, roughly 9.5% were seen once. The CDR3 runs 13 residues. Germline V gene sequence: CDR1 SQVTM, CDR2 ANQGSEA. V lost 1 base and J lost 0, with 7 bases in between. The sample was also reused in another study, on yellow fever vaccine responses in identical twins. As that study records: Reportedly, the response of twins' T cells to the vaccine seemed partly convergent, partly personalized.

The receptor's source is a young woman in good health. Input material: PBMCs. This chain joins TRBV29-1 and TRBJ2-7, with D hard to call. The DNA for the CDR3 is TGCAGCGTTGAAGGACCGCTCTCCTACGAGCAGTACTTC. It is translated as CSVEGPLSYEQYF.